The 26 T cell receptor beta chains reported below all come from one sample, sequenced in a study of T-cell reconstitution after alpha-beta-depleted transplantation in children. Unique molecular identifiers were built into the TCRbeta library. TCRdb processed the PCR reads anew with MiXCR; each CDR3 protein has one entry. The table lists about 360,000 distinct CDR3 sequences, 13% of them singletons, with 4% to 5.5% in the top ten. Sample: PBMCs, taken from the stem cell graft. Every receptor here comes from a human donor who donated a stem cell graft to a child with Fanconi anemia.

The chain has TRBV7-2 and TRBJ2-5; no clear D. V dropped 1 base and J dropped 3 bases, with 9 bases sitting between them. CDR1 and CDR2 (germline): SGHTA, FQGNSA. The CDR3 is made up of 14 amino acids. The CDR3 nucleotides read TGTGCCAGCAGCTTAGACGCTAATGAAGAGACCCAGTACTTC. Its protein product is CASSLDANEETQYF.

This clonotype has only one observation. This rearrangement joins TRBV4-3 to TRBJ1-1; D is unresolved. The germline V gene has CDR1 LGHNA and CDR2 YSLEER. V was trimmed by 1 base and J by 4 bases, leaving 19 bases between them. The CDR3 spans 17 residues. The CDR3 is CASSQVAGLKSATEAFF. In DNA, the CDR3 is TGCGCCAGCAGCCAAGTCGCCGGACTCAAGAGCGCCACTGAAGCTTTCTTT.

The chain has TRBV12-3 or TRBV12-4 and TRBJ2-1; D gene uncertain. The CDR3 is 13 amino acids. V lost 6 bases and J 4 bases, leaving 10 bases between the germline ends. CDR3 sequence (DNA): TGTGCCAGCAGCCCCGGGTATTACAATGAGCAGTTCTTC. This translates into CASSPGYYNEQFF.

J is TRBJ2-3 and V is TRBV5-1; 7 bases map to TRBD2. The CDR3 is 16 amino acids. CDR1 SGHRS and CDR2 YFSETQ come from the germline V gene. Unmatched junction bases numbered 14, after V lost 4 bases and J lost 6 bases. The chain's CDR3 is CASSLRTSRPGDTQYF. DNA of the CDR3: TGCGCCAGCAGCCTCAGGACTAGTCGCCCAGGTGATACGCAGTATTTT.

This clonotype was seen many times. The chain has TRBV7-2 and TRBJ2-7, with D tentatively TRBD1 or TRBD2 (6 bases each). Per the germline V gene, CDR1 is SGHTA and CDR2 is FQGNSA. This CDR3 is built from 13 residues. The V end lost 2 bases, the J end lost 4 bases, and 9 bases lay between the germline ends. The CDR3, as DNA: TGTGCCAGCAGCTTACAGGGGAGGTACGAGCAGTACTTC. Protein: CASSLQGRYEQYF.

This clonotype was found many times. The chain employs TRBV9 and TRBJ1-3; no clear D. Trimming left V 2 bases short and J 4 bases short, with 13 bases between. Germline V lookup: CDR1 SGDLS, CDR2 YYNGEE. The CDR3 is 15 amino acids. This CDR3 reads CASSVDWAPGNTIYF. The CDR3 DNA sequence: TGTGCCAGCAGCGTCGACTGGGCGCCCGGAAACACCATATATTTT.

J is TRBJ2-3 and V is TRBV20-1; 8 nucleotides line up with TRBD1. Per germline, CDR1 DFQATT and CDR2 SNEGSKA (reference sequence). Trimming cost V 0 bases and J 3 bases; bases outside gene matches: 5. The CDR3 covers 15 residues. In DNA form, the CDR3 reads TGCAGTGCTAGAGATGCAGGGGGCCGAACAGATACGCAGTATTTT. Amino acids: CSARDAGGRTDTQYF.

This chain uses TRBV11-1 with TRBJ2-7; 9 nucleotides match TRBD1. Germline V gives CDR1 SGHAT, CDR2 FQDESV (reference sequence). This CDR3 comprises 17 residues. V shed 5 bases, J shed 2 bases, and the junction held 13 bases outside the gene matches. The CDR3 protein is CASSPGPGQGITYEQYF. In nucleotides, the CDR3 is TGTGCCAGCAGCCCCGGTCCCGGACAGGGGATTACCTACGAGCAGTACTTC.

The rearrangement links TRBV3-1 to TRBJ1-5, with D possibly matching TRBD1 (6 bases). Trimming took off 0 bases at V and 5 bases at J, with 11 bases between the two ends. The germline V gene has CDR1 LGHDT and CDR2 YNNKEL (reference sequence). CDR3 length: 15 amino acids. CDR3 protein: CASSQDAGGHQPQHF. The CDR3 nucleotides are TGTGCCAGCAGCCAAGACGCCGGGGGGCATCAGCCCCAGCATTTT.

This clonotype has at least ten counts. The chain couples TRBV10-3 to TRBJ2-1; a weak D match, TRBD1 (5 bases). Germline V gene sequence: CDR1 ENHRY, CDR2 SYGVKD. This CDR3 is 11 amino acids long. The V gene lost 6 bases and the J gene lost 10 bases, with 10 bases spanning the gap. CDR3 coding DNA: TGTGCCATCAGAGACAGCCAAGAGCAGTTCTTC. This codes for CAIRDSQEQFF.

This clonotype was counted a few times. The CDR3 nucleotides read TGTGCCAGCAGCTTAGGGTGGCTCACTGAAGCTTTCTTT. Translated: CASSLGWLTEAFF. The chain has TRBV7-9 and TRBJ1-1, with D unresolved. The CDR3 runs to 13 residues. Deletions cut 1 base from V and 4 bases from J, with 7 bases between. The germline gives CDR1 SEHNR, CDR2 FQNEAQ (reference sequence).

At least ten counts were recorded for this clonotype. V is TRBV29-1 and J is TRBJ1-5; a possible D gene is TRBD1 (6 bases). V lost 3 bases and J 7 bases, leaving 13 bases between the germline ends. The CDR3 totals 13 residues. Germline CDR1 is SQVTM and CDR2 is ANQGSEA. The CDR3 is CSVDPGGGQPQHF. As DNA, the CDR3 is TGCAGCGTTGATCCGGGGGGCGGACAGCCCCAGCATTTT.

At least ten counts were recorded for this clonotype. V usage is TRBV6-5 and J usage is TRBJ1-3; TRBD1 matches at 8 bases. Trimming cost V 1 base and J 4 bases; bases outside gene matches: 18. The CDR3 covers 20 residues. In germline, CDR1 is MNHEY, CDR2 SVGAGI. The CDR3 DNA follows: TGTGCCAGCAGTTACTACCCCCAACGGACAGGGACGCCGGGCGGAAACACCATATATTTT. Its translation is CASSYYPQRTGTPGGNTIYF.

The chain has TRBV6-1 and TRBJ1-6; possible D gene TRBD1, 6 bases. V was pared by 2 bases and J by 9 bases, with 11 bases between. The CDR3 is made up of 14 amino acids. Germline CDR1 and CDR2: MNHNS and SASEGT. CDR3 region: CASSEQGGSSPLHF. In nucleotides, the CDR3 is TGTGCCAGCAGTGAACAAGGGGGTAGTTCACCCCTCCACTTT.

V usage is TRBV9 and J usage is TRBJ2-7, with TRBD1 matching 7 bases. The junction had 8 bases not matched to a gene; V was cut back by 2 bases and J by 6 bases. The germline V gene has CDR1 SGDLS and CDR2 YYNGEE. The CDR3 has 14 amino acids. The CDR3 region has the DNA TGTGCCAGCAGCGTCCGACAGACAGGGAGCGAGCAGTACTTC. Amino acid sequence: CASSVRQTGSEQYF.

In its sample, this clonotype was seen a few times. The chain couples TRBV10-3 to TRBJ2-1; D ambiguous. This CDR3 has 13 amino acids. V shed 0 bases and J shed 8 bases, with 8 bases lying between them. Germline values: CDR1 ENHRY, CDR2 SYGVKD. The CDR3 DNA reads TGTGCCATCAGTGAGTCGACAATCGATGAGCAGTTCTTC. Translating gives CAISESTIDEQFF.

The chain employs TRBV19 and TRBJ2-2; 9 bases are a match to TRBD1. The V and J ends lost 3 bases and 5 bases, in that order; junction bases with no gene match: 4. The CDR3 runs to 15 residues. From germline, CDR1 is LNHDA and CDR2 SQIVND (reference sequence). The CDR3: CASSMTGGVTGELFF. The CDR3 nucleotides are TGTGCCAGTAGTATGACAGGGGGAGTTACCGGGGAGCTGTTTTTT.

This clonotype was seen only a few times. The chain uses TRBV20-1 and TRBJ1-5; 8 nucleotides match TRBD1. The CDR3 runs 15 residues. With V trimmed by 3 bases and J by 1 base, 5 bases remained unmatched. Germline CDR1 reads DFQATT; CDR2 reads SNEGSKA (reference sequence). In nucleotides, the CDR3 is TGCAGTGCTAGTCAGGGGGCATCAAGCAATCAGCCCCAGCATTTT. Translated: CSASQGASSNQPQHF.

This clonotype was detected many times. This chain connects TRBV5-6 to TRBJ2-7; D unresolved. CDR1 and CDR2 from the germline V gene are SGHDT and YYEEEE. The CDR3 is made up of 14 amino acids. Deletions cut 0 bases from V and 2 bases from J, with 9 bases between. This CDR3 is CASSLEGWTYEQYF. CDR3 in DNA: TGTGCCAGCAGCTTGGAGGGATGGACCTACGAGCAGTACTTC. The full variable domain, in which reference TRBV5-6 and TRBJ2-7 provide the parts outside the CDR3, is DAGVTQSPTHLIKTRGQQVTLRCSPKSGHDTVSWYQQALGQGPQFIFQYYEEEERQRGNFPDRFSGHQFPNYSSELNVNALLLGDSALYLCASSLEGWTYEQYFGPGTRLTVT.

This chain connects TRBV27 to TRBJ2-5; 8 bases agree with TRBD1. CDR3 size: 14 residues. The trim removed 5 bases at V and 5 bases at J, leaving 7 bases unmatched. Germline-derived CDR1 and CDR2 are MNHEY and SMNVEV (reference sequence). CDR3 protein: CASSAGQAWETQYF. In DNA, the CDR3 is TGTGCCAGCAGTGCGGGACAGGCTTGGGAGACCCAGTACTTC.

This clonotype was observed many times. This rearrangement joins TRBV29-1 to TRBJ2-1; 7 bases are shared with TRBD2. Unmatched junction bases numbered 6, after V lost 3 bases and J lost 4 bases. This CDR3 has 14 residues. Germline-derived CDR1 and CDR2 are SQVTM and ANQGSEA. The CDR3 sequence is CSVDRRGSYNEQFF. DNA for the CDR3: TGCAGCGTTGACAGGCGGGGGTCTTACAATGAGCAGTTCTTC.

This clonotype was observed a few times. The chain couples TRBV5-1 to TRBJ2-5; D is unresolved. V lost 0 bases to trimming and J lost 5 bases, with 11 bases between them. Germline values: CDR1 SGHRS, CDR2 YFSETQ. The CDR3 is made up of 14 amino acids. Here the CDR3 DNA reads TGCGCCAGCAGCTTGGAGGCCGAGACGGAGACCCAGTACTTC. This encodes CASSLEAETETQYF.

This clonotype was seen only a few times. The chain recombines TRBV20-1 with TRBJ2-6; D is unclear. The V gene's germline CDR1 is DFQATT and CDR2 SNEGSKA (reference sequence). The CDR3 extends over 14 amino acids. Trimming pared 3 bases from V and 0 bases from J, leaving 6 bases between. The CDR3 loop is CSARDDSGANVLTF. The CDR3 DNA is TGCAGTGCTAGGGATGACTCTGGGGCCAACGTCCTGACTTTC.

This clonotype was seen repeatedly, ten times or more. This CDR3 reads CASSLPRGGPGLFF. For the CDR3, the DNA is TGTGCCAGCAGCTTACCCCGCGGGGGCCCTGGACTGTTTTTT. This rearrangement joins TRBV11-2 to TRBJ1-4, with D perhaps matching TRBD1 (6 bases). V lost 2 bases to trimming and J lost 13 bases, with 17 bases between them. The CDR3 consists of 14 residues. The V gene's germline CDR1 is SGHAT and CDR2 FQNNGV.

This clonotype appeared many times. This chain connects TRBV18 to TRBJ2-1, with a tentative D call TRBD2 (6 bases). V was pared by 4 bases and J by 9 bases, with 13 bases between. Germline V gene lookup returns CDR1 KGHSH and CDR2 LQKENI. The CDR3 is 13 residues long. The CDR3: CASSQNREAEQFF. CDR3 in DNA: TGTGCCAGCTCACAAAATAGGGAGGCTGAGCAGTTCTTC.

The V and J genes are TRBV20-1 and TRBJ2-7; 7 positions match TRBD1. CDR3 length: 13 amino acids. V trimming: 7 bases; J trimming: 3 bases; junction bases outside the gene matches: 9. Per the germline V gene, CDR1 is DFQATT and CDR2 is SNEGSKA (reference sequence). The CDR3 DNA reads TGCAGTGGCCTGGGACAGAAGGACTACGAGCAGTACTTC. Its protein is CSGLGQKDYEQYF.